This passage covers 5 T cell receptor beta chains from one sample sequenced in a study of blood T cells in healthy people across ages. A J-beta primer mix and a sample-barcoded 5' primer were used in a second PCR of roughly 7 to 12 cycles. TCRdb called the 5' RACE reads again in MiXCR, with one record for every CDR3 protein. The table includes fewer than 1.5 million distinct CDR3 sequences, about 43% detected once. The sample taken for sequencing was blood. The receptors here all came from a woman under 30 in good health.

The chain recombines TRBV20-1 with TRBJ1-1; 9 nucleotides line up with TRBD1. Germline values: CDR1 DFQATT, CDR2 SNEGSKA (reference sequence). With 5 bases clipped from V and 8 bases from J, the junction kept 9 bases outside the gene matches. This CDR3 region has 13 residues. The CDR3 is CSAYDRGMTEAFF. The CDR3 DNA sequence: TGCAGTGCTTATGACAGGGGGATGACCGAAGCTTTCTTT.

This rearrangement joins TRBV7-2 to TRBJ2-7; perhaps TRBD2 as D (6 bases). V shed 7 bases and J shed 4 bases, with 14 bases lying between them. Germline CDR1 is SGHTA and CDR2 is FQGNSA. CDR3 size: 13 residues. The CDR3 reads CASTSGRGYEQYF. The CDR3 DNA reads TGTGCCAGCACCTCAGGTCGGGGGTACGAGCAGTACTTC.

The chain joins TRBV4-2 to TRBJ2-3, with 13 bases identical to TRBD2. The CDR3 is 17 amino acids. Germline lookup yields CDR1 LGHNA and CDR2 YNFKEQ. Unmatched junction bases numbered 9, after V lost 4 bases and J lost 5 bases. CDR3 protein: CASSLTSGREPGDTQYF. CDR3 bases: TGTGCCAGCAGCCTCACTAGCGGGAGGGAGCCGGGAGATACGCAGTATTTT.

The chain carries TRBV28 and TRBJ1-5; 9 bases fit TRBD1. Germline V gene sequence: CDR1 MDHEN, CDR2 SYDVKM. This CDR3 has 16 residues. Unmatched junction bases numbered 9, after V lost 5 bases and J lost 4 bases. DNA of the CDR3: TGTGCCAGCAGTCCCTGGACAGGGGACAGTAATCAGCCCCAGCATTTT. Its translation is CASSPWTGDSNQPQHF.

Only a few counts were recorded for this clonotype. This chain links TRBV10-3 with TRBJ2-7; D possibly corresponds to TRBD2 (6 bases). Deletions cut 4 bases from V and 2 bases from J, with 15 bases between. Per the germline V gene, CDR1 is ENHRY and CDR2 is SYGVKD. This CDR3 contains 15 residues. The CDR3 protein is CAISGFQAGTYEQYF. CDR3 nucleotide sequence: TGTGCCATCAGTGGCTTTCAAGCGGGCACCTACGAGCAGTACTTC.